The 21 T cell receptor beta chains presented below share a single source sample, sequenced in a study of control samples from healthy donors and cancer patients. The data were produced by immunoSEQ multiplex PCR, yet TCRdb's version contains in-frame clones alone and is incomplete. The sample includes approximately 150,000 clones, about 91% of them seen just once. Sequenced sample: blood. All receptors derive from a man younger than 40 in good health.

This chain connects TRBV5-8 to TRBJ1-3, with TRBD1 as a possible D gene (5 bases). Deletions cut 2 bases from V and 2 bases from J, with 8 bases between. Germline CDR1 is SGHTS and CDR2 is YDEGEE. This CDR3 has 14 residues. CDR3 loop: CASSFRGAGNTIYF. The CDR3 DNA reads as TGTGCCAGCAGCTTTCGGGGGGCTGGAAACACCATATATTTT. The whole variable domain, filled in from reference TRBV5-8 and TRBJ1-3, reads EAGVTQSPTHLIKTRGQQATLRCSPISGHTSVYWYQQALGLGLQFLLWYDEGEERNRGNFPPRFSGRQFPNYSSELNVNALELEDSALYLCASSFRGAGNTIYFGEGSWLTVV.

This clone was seen more than once but under ten times. The rearrangement links TRBV2 to TRBJ2-7, with TRBD1 matching 7 bases. The CDR3 extends over 13 amino acids. Trimming removed 4 bases from V and 3 bases from J; junction bases left unmatched: 3. Germline V CDR1 and CDR2: SNHLY, FYNNEI. This CDR3 reads CASSGDRLYEQYF. DNA of the CDR3: TGTGCCAGCAGTGGGGACAGACTCTACGAGCAGTACTTC.

The V call is TRBV6-6, the J call TRBJ1-2; tentatively, D is TRBD1 (6 bases). Germline V gene sequence: CDR1 MNHNY, CDR2 SVGAGI (reference sequence). Trimming removed 5 bases at V and 8 bases at J, with 30 bases between. The CDR3 is 18 residues long. Here the CDR3 reads CASSRGLLGGPIPLGYTF. In DNA form, the CDR3 reads TGTGCCAGCAGTCGGGGACTGTTAGGGGGGCCCATTCCCCTGGGCTACACCTTC.

The chain carries TRBV29-1 and TRBJ2-2; TRBD2 matches at 9 bases. V lost 7 bases and J lost 6; bases outside the gene matches: 12. This CDR3 is 15 amino acids long. Looked up from germline, CDR1 is SQVTM and CDR2 is ANQGSEA. This CDR3 reads CSAPLTSGFPGELFF. For the CDR3, the DNA is TGCAGCGCCCCCCTCACTAGCGGGTTCCCCGGGGAGCTGTTTTTT.

This chain links TRBV9 with TRBJ2-3; D remains unclear. Trimming removed 2 bases at V and 6 bases at J, with 13 bases between. The CDR3 is made up of 14 amino acids. Germline V gene data show CDR1 as SGDLS and CDR2 as YYNGEE. The CDR3 loop is CASSVGGWSDTQYF. The DNA for the CDR3 is TGTGCCAGCAGCGTTGGCGGTTGGTCCGATACGCAGTATTTT.

The CDR3 is CASVIGVNQPQHF. CDR3 in DNA: TGTGCTAGTGTCATAGGGGTAAATCAGCCCCAGCATTTT. This chain connects TRBV12-5 to TRBJ1-5; a weak D match, TRBD1 (5 bases). V was cut by 7 bases and J by 4 bases, with 11 bases left in between. The CDR3 runs to 13 residues. Germline-derived CDR1 and CDR2 are LGHNT and FRNRAP.

The V gene is TRBV4-1, the J gene TRBJ2-2, with a possible D match to TRBD1 (6 bases). V lost 4 bases, J lost 4 bases, and 16 bases lay in between. The V gene's germline CDR1 is MGHRA and CDR2 YSYEKL. The CDR3 is 16 amino acids. In DNA, the CDR3 is TGCGCCAGCAGCCGAGAACCAGGGGTGAGCACCGGGGAGCTGTTTTTT. This codes for CASSREPGVSTGELFF.

This sequence joins TRBV9 and TRBJ1-1; D is undetermined. The CDR3 is made up of 16 amino acids. V lost 0 bases and J lost 0, with 12 bases in between. The germline V gene has CDR1 SGDLS and CDR2 YYNGEE. Here the CDR3 DNA reads TGTGCCAGCAGCGTAGGGACGACGTACGTGAACACTGAAGCTTTCTTT. Protein product: CASSVGTTYVNTEAFF. Full variable domain (rest looked up from reference TRBV9 and TRBJ1-1): DSGVTQTPKHLITATGQRVTLRCSPRSGDLSVYWYQQSLDQGLQFLIQYYNGEERAKGNILERFSAQQFPDLHSELNLSSLELGDSALYFCASSVGTTYVNTEAFFGQGTRLTVV.

The chain joins TRBV18 to TRBJ1-1, with TRBD1 identical over 8 bases. V dropped 0 bases and J dropped 7; count of bases not matched to a gene: 1. The length of the CDR3 is 13 residues. Per germline, CDR1 KGHSH and CDR2 LQKENI. CDR3 protein: CASSPPTGDEAFF. The CDR3 region has the DNA TGTGCCAGCTCACCACCGACAGGGGATGAAGCTTTCTTT.

The CDR3 loop reads CASSLIQGTDTQYF. As DNA, the CDR3 is TGTGCCAGCAGCTTAATACAGGGGACAGATACGCAGTATTTT. J is TRBJ2-3 and V is TRBV7-9; 7 bases match TRBD1. V trimming: 2 bases; J trimming: 3 bases; junction bases outside the gene matches: 2. Germline V gives CDR1 SEHNR, CDR2 FQNEAQ (reference sequence). The CDR3 is made up of 14 amino acids.

The count of this clone is one. The chain couples TRBV6-5 to TRBJ1-1; TRBD1 might be the D (6 bases). Deletions cut 2 bases from V and 1 base from J, with 8 bases between. Germline V gene sequence: CDR1 MNHEY, CDR2 SVGAGI. The CDR3 is 14 amino acids. The CDR3: CASSYGGPNTEAFF. The DNA of the CDR3 is TGTGCCAGCAGTTACGGGGGGCCGAACACTGAAGCTTTCTTT.

This clone was found a few times. The chain carries TRBV28 and TRBJ1-2, with no clear D. V was trimmed by 5 bases and J by 0 bases, leaving 13 bases between them. CDR3 size: 15 residues. Per the germline V gene, CDR1 is MDHEN and CDR2 is SYDVKM. Written as DNA, the CDR3 is TGTGCCAGCAGTCCCTCGGCCCCAGCTAACTATGGCTACACCTTC. This sequence encodes CASSPSAPANYGYTF.

The chain joins TRBV6-5 to TRBJ2-7; D might be TRBD1 (6 bases). Germline V gene sequence: CDR1 MNHEY, CDR2 SVGAGI. V lost 8 bases and J 5 bases, leaving 16 bases between the germline ends. The CDR3 is 13 residues long. The CDR3 sequence: CASVPSGTHEQYF. The CDR3 coding sequence is TGTGCCAGCGTCCCGTCCGGGACACACGAGCAGTACTTC.

The J gene is TRBJ2-2, the V gene TRBV11-2, with 10 positions matching TRBD1. V lost 5 bases and J lost 5; bases outside the gene matches: 14. From germline, CDR1 is SGHAT and CDR2 FQNNGV. The CDR3 is 18 amino acids. The chain's CDR3 is CASSPEGGGQGPTGELFF. The CDR3, as DNA: TGTGCCAGCAGCCCAGAAGGTGGGGGACAGGGGCCAACCGGGGAGCTGTTTTTT. Filled out from reference TRBV11-2 and TRBJ2-2, the complete variable domain reads EAGVAQSPRYKIIEKRQSVAFWCNPISGHATLYWYQQILGQGPKLLIQFQNNGVVDDSQLPKDRFSAERLKGVDSTLKIQPAKLEDSAVYLCASSPEGGGQGPTGELFFGEGSRLTVL.

This chain uses TRBV5-1 with TRBJ2-7; D is possibly TRBD2 (5 bases). The CDR3 totals 15 residues. The V gene's germline CDR1 is SGHRS and CDR2 YFSETQ. Trimming stripped 0 bases from V and 3 bases from J, with 13 bases between. Here the CDR3 DNA reads TGCGCCAGCAGCTTGGCGTCCGGGGTCCTCTACGAGCAGTACTTC. Protein: CASSLASGVLYEQYF.

The chain recombines TRBV4-1 with TRBJ2-2; D is ambiguous. Germline V gene lookup returns CDR1 MGHRA and CDR2 YSYEKL. V shed 1 base and J shed 7 bases, with 13 bases lying between them. This CDR3 region has 15 residues. As DNA, the CDR3 is TGCGCCAGCAGCCAAGGGGCAGGAATTGGCGGGGAGCTGTTTTTT. This codes for CASSQGAGIGGELFF.

The chain couples TRBV7-9 to TRBJ2-7, with 9 bases that match TRBD1. Trimming at V came to 6 bases and at J to 6 bases, leaving 3 bases not matched to a gene. Germline CDR1 and CDR2: SEHNR and FQNEAQ (reference sequence). The CDR3 consists of 12 residues. The CDR3 region has the DNA TGTGCCAGCAGGACAGGGGGTTCCGAGCAGTACTTC. Its protein is CASRTGGSEQYF.

This rearrangement joins TRBV5-5 to TRBJ1-6, with TRBD1 as a possible D gene (6 bases). V lost 1 base, J lost 7 bases, and 24 bases lay in between. Germline V gene data show CDR1 as SGHKS and CDR2 as YYEKEE (reference sequence). This CDR3 region has 19 residues. Written as DNA, the CDR3 is TGTGCCAGCAGCTTGATAATGACCGGGGGGGGCATACCCAATTCACCCCTCCACTTT. This sequence encodes CASSLIMTGGGIPNSPLHF.

J is TRBJ1-4 and V is TRBV28, with D perhaps TRBD1 (5 bases). Trimming left V 2 bases short and J 3 bases short, with 16 bases between. CDR1 is MDHEN, CDR2 SYDVKM, per germline. The length of the CDR3 is 17 residues. This chain's CDR3 is CASSLLRWGTSNEKLFF. In DNA, the CDR3 is TGTGCCAGCAGTTTACTGCGGTGGGGGACTTCTAATGAAAAACTGTTTTTT.

This clone was recorded only once. This CDR3 is CASSEGQGASYEQYF. In nucleotides, the CDR3 is TGCGCCAGCAGTGAGGGACAGGGGGCCTCCTACGAGCAGTACTTC. This rearrangement joins TRBV10-2 to TRBJ2-7, with 11 bases that match TRBD1. The CDR3 covers 15 residues. J lost 0 bases, V lost 2 bases, and 0 bases had no gene match. Looked up from germline, CDR1 is WSHSY and CDR2 is SAAADI.

V gene TRBV14 combines with J gene TRBJ1-3; D uncertain. This CDR3 has 16 amino acids. The V gene's germline CDR1 is SGHDN and CDR2 FVKESK. V lost 5 bases and J 0 bases, leaving 14 bases between the germline ends. CDR3 sequence (DNA): TGTGCCAGCAGCGACGTGGCGTTTAGCTCTGGAAACACCATATATTTT. Encoded protein: CASSDVAFSSGNTIYF.